A single sample gave rise to the 20 T cell receptor beta chains below, sequenced in a study of Graves' ophthalmopathy and Graves' hyperthyroidism. TCR beta CDR3 amplification used RNA transcripts. First-round RT-PCR employed HTBI primers, with a second-round multiplex PCR after it. TCRdb processed the multiplex PCR reads anew with MiXCR; each CDR3 protein has one entry. The table records about 550,000 distinct CDR3 sequences, approximately 37% of them present only once. The sequenced sample was peripheral blood or thyroid tissue (not recorded which). These receptors all stem from an adult man with Graves' hyperthyroidism.

The V and J genes are TRBV11-2 and TRBJ1-2; 7 positions agree with TRBD1. From germline, CDR1 is SGHAT and CDR2 FQNNGV. The CDR3 loop spans 14 amino acids. V lost 5 bases to trimming and J lost 4 bases; unmatched junction nucleotides: 7. The CDR3 DNA is TGTGCCAGCAGCCCACAGGGGCGGAGCTATGGCTACACCTTC. This codes for CASSPQGRSYGYTF. The complete variable domain, with remaining parts taken from reference TRBV11-2 and TRBJ1-2, reads EAGVAQSPRYKIIEKRQSVAFWCNPISGHATLYWYQQILGQGPKLLIQFQNNGVVDDSQLPKDRFSAERLKGVDSTLKIQPAKLEDSAVYLCASSPQGRSYGYTFGSGTRLTVV.

The genes are TRBV7-8 and TRBJ2-2; D call uncertain. The CDR3 sequence is 20 residues long. With 2 bases removed from V and 5 bases from J, the gap between germline ends came to 27 bases. The germline gives CDR1 SGHVS, CDR2 FQNEAQ. DNA for the CDR3: TGTGCCAGCAGCTTACGGGCCAACAACGCAGGTCGAAGGGTTACCGGGGAGCTGTTTTTT. Translation: CASSLRANNAGRRVTGELFF.

Many counts were recorded for this clonotype. The chain carries TRBV6-2 or TRBV6-3 and TRBJ1-2; possible D gene TRBD1, 6 bases. The CDR3 extends over 13 amino acids. Germline CDR1 reads MNHEY; CDR2 reads SVGEGT. Trimming took off 6 bases at V and 4 bases at J, with 12 bases between the two ends. This CDR3 reads CASRTQGLYGYTF. CDR3 bases: TGTGCCAGCAGGACACAGGGCCTCTATGGCTACACCTTC.

Comment on this clonotype: Given the absence of the conserved phenylalanine or tryptophan at the CDR3 end, a read error is likely. Because the CDR3's place on the DNA is in doubt, the DNA is left out and the CDR3 is given as listed by TCRdb. The V gene is TRBV7-9, the J gene TRBJ2-5; TRBD1 is the table's D call, not checked against the DNA. 17 amino acids form the CDR3, both terminal residues included. Germline values: CDR1 SEHNR, CDR2 FQNEAQ (reference sequence). The CDR3 here is CASSLDPTGSYGYTFGS.

For the CDR3, the DNA is TGTGCCAGCAGTTACCCCCGACAGGTGAACTACGAGCAGTACTTC. Amino acid sequence: CASSYPRQVNYEQYF. V gene TRBV6-2 or TRBV6-3 combines with J gene TRBJ2-7, with a tentative D call TRBD1 (6 bases). The CDR3 has 15 amino acids. CDR1 is MNHEY, CDR2 SVGEGT, per germline. The V end lost 2 bases, the J end lost 3 bases, and 14 bases lay between the germline ends.

Concerning this clonotype itself: A single base separates this from a much larger clone, so it may be a read error. This rearrangement joins TRBV7-2 to TRBJ1-2; tentative D call: TRBD1 (5 bases). This CDR3 is built from 14 residues. V dropped 5 bases and J dropped 0 bases, with 10 bases sitting between them. Looked up from germline, CDR1 is SGHTA and CDR2 is FQGNSA. CDR3 bases: TGTGCCAGCAGCCACGGGGGAGCTAACTATGGCTACACCTTC. Its protein product is CASSHGGANYGYTF.

J is TRBJ1-1 and V is TRBV13; 10 positions agree with TRBD1. Germline V gene sequence: CDR1 PRHDT, CDR2 FYEKMQ (reference sequence). The CDR3 loop spans 16 amino acids. Trimming removed 2 bases from V and 5 bases from J; junction bases left unmatched: 8. DNA of the CDR3: TGTGCCAGCAGCTTAAGGGGACAGGGGTCCGATACTGAAGCTTTCTTT. Its translation: CASSLRGQGSDTEAFF.

To note about this clonotype: A read error may explain this, as a much larger clone is one base away. The rearrangement uses TRBV19 and TRBJ1-1; tentative D call: TRBD1 (6 bases). Germline values: CDR1 LNHDA, CDR2 SQIVND (reference sequence). The CDR3 consists of 13 residues. In nucleotides, the CDR3 is TGTGCCGGTAGACTAAGGGGGGACACTGAAGCTTTCTTT. Amino acid sequence: CAGRLRGDTEAFF.

CDR3 amino acids: CASRRDRGGNEQFF. CDR3 DNA sequence: TGCGCCAGCCGCCGGGACAGGGGTGGCAATGAGCAGTTCTTC. The chain links TRBV5-1 to TRBJ2-1; the match to TRBD1 covers 10 bases. The V gene's germline CDR1 is SGHRS and CDR2 YFSETQ. J gave up 6 bases and V 7 bases, and 7 bases lay outside the gene matches. This CDR3 contains 14 residues.

In its sample, this clonotype was seen a few times. V and J are TRBV29-1 and TRBJ1-2, with 8 bases identical to TRBD1. The V gene end was trimmed by 6 bases and the J gene end by 6 bases; junction bases not matched to a gene: 3. From germline, CDR1 is SQVTM and CDR2 ANQGSEA. The length of the CDR3 is 11 residues. The CDR3 spells CSVPGQDGYTF. The CDR3 nucleotides read TGCAGCGTCCCGGGACAGGATGGCTACACCTTC.

The chain is built from TRBV7-4 and TRBJ2-7, with 7 bases matching TRBD1. Per the germline V gene, CDR1 is SGHVT and CDR2 is SQSDAQ. V dropped 6 bases and J dropped 0; count of bases not matched to a gene: 14. The CDR3 totals 17 residues. CDR3 in amino acids: CASSLMAGGWSSYEQYF. The CDR3 nucleotides are TGTGCCAGCAGTTTAATGGCAGGGGGATGGAGCTCCTACGAGCAGTACTTC.

This clonotype was counted many times. The chain couples TRBV15 to TRBJ1-2; D possibly corresponds to TRBD1 (5 bases). V was shortened by 3 bases and J by 10 bases, with 18 bases between the two germline ends. The CDR3 extends over 14 amino acids. Germline loops: CDR1 LNHNV, CDR2 YYDKDF (reference sequence). The CDR3 nucleotides read TGTGCCACCAGCAGCGGCCCAGGGAAACAAGACTACACCTTC. Translating it yields CATSSGPGKQDYTF.

This clonotype was counted many times. The chain is built from TRBV12-3 or TRBV12-4 and TRBJ1-1, with D uncertain. The V end lost 8 bases, the J end lost 5 bases, and 15 bases lay between the germline ends. CDR3 length: 13 residues. Here the CDR3 reads CASQIRRETEAFF. The CDR3 DNA reads TGTGCCAGCCAAATCAGACGGGAGACTGAAGCTTTCTTT.

The J gene is TRBJ1-2, the V gene TRBV7-9, with D possibly being TRBD1 (6 bases). The CDR3 runs to 14 residues. Trimming left V 2 bases short and J 7 bases short, with 14 bases between. Germline CDR1 SEHNR, CDR2 FQNEAQ (reference sequence). CDR3 DNA sequence: TGTGCCAGCAGCTTAAGCGGGGGCGCGAGTGGCTACACCTTC. It specifies CASSLSGGASGYTF.

The count of this clonotype is one. The chain is built from TRBV7-3 and TRBJ2-5; a weak D match, TRBD1 (7 bases). Germline V gene lookup returns CDR1 SGHTA and CDR2 FQGTGA. There are 15 residues in the CDR3. The germline V and J ends were trimmed by 4 bases and 4 bases, with 16 bases remaining between them. DNA for the CDR3: TGTGCCAGCAGCTCCGGAGGGGGCGCGGGAGAGACCCAGTACTTC. Translated: CASSSGGGAGETQYF.

This rearrangement joins TRBV4-1 to TRBJ2-7; 11 bases match TRBD2. V lost 1 base, J lost 5 bases, and 7 bases stayed unmatched. Germline CDR1 is MGHRA and CDR2 is YSYEKL. This CDR3 region has 16 residues. The CDR3 loop reads CASSQVRLAGSHEQYF. The CDR3 coding sequence is TGCGCCAGCAGCCAAGTTAGACTAGCGGGATCCCACGAGCAGTACTTC.

The chain is built from TRBV6-5 and TRBJ1-4; D perhaps matches TRBD1 (5 bases). The CDR3 consists of 15 residues. V shed 0 bases and J shed 7 bases, with 12 bases lying between them. The germline gives CDR1 MNHEY, CDR2 SVGAGI. CDR3 region: CASSYSPGRGEKLFF. CDR3 DNA sequence: TGTGCCAGCAGTTACTCGCCGGGGAGGGGTGAAAAACTGTTTTTT.

In this sample, this clonotype turned up many times. The V and J genes are TRBV7-9 and TRBJ1-6; 8 bases match TRBD1. Germline CDR1 and CDR2: SEHNR and FQNEAQ (reference sequence). The V gene end was trimmed by 5 bases and the J gene end by 6 bases; junction bases not matched to a gene: 6. This CDR3 has 15 residues. The CDR3 region has the DNA TGTGCCAGCAGCCGCTCCGGACAGGGTAATTCACCCCTCCACTTT. This encodes CASSRSGQGNSPLHF.

The chain has TRBV20-1 and TRBJ2-7; 12 bases line up with TRBD2. This CDR3 comprises 12 residues. Germline-derived CDR1 and CDR2 are DFQATT and SNEGSKA (reference sequence). The trim removed 8 bases at V and 2 bases at J, leaving 1 base unmatched. The CDR3 spells CSLAGGPYEQYF. For the CDR3, the DNA is TGCAGTCTAGCGGGGGGGCCCTACGAGCAGTACTTC.

J is TRBJ1-4 and V is TRBV7-2; possible D gene TRBD1, 6 bases. The V end lost 4 bases, the J end lost 5 bases, and 17 bases lay between the germline ends. Germline CDR1 is SGHTA and CDR2 is FQGNSA. This CDR3 is 16 amino acids long. CDR3 nucleotide sequence: TGTGCCAGCAGCTCCTCCCCTCTAGGGGGAAATGAAAAACTGTTTTTT. Protein: CASSSSPLGGNEKLFF.